This passage covers 21 T cell receptor beta chains from one sample sequenced in a study of cytomegalovirus exposure and HLA in healthy donors. PCR primers comprised 60 Vbeta and 13 Jbeta primers. Measured with immunoSEQ multiplex PCR; TCRdb has only the in-frame clones, and not every one. Found here are under 150,000 clones, 82% of them singletons; the top ten hold over 1%. Material for sequencing was PBMCs. The receptors were gathered from a boy between 5 and 17 years old in good health and CMV-seronegative.

This clone was picked up one time. The chain links TRBV29-1 to TRBJ2-2; possible D gene TRBD1, 5 bases. V was shortened by 3 bases and J by 2 bases, with 7 bases between the two germline ends. Per the germline V gene, CDR1 is SQVTM and CDR2 is ANQGSEA. CDR3 length equals 13 residues. The CDR3 reads CSVEGLNTGELFF. The CDR3 region has the DNA TGCAGCGTTGAGGGGCTAAACACCGGGGAGCTGTTTTTT.

V gene TRBV12-5 combines with J gene TRBJ2-5, with 16 positions matching TRBD2. This CDR3 has 17 residues. With 6 bases clipped from V and 5 bases from J, the junction kept 9 bases outside the gene matches. Per germline, CDR1 LGHNT and CDR2 FRNRAP. The DNA for the CDR3 is TGTGCTAGTGGGGCCGGGACTAGCGGGAGGGCCCGTGAGACCCAGTACTTC. Translating gives CASGAGTSGRARETQYF.

The J gene is TRBJ1-3, the V gene TRBV19; D is ambiguous. There are 15 residues in the CDR3. The germline CDR1 and CDR2 sequences are LNHDA and SQIVND (reference sequence). V lost 3 bases and J lost 7, with 16 bases in between. The CDR3 sequence: CASSIATIRGNTIYF. CDR3 coding DNA: TGTGCCAGTAGTATCGCGACAATTCGTGGTAACACCATATATTTT.

J is TRBJ2-7 and V is TRBV9; D is perhaps TRBD1 (7 bases). CDR1 SGDLS and CDR2 YYNGEE come from the germline V gene. V lost 4 bases to trimming and J lost 5 bases, with 13 bases between them. This CDR3 is built from 13 residues. CDR3 sequence: CASSLGGTDEQYF. CDR3 bases: TGTGCCAGCAGCCTAGGGGGGACAGACGAGCAGTACTTC.

This rearrangement joins TRBV7-2 to TRBJ2-5; 15 positions match TRBD2. The CDR3 spans 17 residues. Germline CDR1 reads SGHTA; CDR2 reads FQGNSA. The trim removed 4 bases at V and 6 bases at J, leaving 9 bases unmatched. CDR3 sequence (DNA): TGTGCCAGCAGCTCAACATTGGGACTAGCGGGAGGAAAGACCCAGTACTTC. It codes for CASSSTLGLAGGKTQYF.

The rearrangement links TRBV6-5 to TRBJ2-3, with D possibly being TRBD1 (5 bases). Deletions cut 4 bases from V and 5 bases from J, with 16 bases between. The germline V gene has CDR1 MNHEY and CDR2 SVGAGI. CDR3 length equals 15 residues. The CDR3 coding sequence is TGTGCCAGCAGTTCTCGGACAAAGCAGGGAGATACGCAGTATTTT. The encoded protein is CASSSRTKQGDTQYF.

The gene calls are TRBV27 and TRBJ2-3; the D gene is possibly TRBD2 (5 bases). With 2 bases removed from V and 5 bases from J, the gap between germline ends came to 5 bases. The CDR3 contains 12 residues. Germline V lookup: CDR1 MNHEY, CDR2 SMNVEV (reference sequence). The CDR3, as DNA: TGTGCCAGCAGTTTAGCGGGAGATACGCAGTATTTT. Amino acid sequence: CASSLAGDTQYF.

J is TRBJ1-5 and V is TRBV10-2; 9 bases map to TRBD1. This CDR3 is built from 14 residues. V gave up 3 bases and J gave up 6 bases; unmatched junction bases: 3. CDR1 is WSHSY, CDR2 SAAADI, per germline. The CDR3 DNA sequence: TGCGCCAGCAGTGAAAGGACAGGGGTTCAGCCCCAGCATTTT. It yields the protein CASSERTGVQPQHF.

The sample holds one count of this clone. The rearrangement links TRBV5-4 to TRBJ2-3; 8 nucleotides agree with TRBD1. Germline trimming cut 2 bases from V and 6 bases from J; bases unmatched to any gene: 11. Germline V gives CDR1 SGHNT, CDR2 YYREEE (reference sequence). The CDR3 covers 16 residues. In nucleotides, the CDR3 is TGTGCCAGCAGCTTTGGCATCGGACAGGGCGAGGATACGCAGTATTTT. This encodes CASSFGIGQGEDTQYF.

The gene calls are TRBV6-6 and TRBJ2-7, with no clear D. Germline CDR1 reads MNHNY; CDR2 reads SVGAGI (reference sequence). Trimming left V 0 bases short and J 0 bases short, with 6 bases between. The CDR3 is made up of 14 amino acids. CDR3 DNA sequence: TGTGCCAGCAGTTACTCGAGCTTCTCCTACGAGCAGTACTTC. Its translation: CASSYSSFSYEQYF.

Concerning this clone: Other DNA sequences in this sample translate to the same CDR3. J is TRBJ2-4 and V is TRBV5-1; D perhaps matches TRBD1 (6 bases). V was cut by 2 bases and J by 5 bases, with 8 bases left in between. Germline V gene sequence: CDR1 SGHRS, CDR2 YFSETQ. This CDR3 is built from 13 residues. In nucleotides, the CDR3 is TGCGCCAGCAGCTTAGGGGGAGAAAACATTCAGTACTTC. Translated, it gives CASSLGGENIQYF.

The chain carries TRBV30 and TRBJ2-1; the match to TRBD1 covers 7 bases. Germline-derived CDR1 and CDR2 are GTSNPN and SVGIG (reference sequence). The V segment lost 5 bases and the J segment 4 bases; nucleotides outside the gene matches: 5. The CDR3 consists of 13 residues. The chain's CDR3 is CAWAAGGYNEQFF. The CDR3, as DNA: TGTGCCTGGGCGGCAGGGGGTTACAATGAGCAGTTCTTC.

The chain combines TRBV19 with TRBJ1-4; D not certain. V lost 1 base and J 8 bases, leaving 5 bases between the germline ends. Germline loops: CDR1 LNHDA, CDR2 SQIVND (reference sequence). The CDR3 sequence is 12 residues long. The CDR3, as DNA: TGTGCCAGTAGTATAGGAGGGGAAAAACTGTTTTTT. It is translated as CASSIGGEKLFF.

This clone was observed once. V and J are TRBV4-1 and TRBJ1-3, with D uncertain. The CDR3 sequence is 13 residues long. The germline CDR1 and CDR2 sequences are MGHRA and YSYEKL. V was shortened by 0 bases and J by 5 bases, with 5 bases between the two germline ends. The CDR3 sequence is CASSQDDRNTIYF. CDR3 coding DNA: TGCGCCAGCAGCCAAGATGACAGAAACACCATATATTTT.

The rearrangement joins TRBV5-4 to TRBJ2-3; D is possibly TRBD1 (5 bases). CDR3 length: 13 residues. Trimming removed 4 bases from V and 6 bases from J, with 12 bases in between. Germline values: CDR1 SGHNT, CDR2 YYREEE (reference sequence). The CDR3: CASSKGPYDTQYF. CDR3 nucleotides: TGTGCCAGCAGCAAGGGGCCCTACGATACGCAGTATTTT.

In its sample, this clone was seen once. This chain connects TRBV6-5 to TRBJ2-1; 13 bases align to TRBD2. Germline-derived CDR1 and CDR2 are MNHEY and SVGAGI. The CDR3 has 15 residues. Losses at the gene ends were 2 bases for V and 5 bases for J; bases not matched to a gene: 0. DNA of the CDR3: TGTGCCAGCAGTTACGGACTAGCGGGAGACAATGAGCAGTTCTTC. Its translation is CASSYGLAGDNEQFF.

V is TRBV2 and J is TRBJ1-5; D gene ambiguous. Trimming stripped 0 bases from V and 1 base from J, with 13 bases between. This CDR3 comprises 17 residues. The germline gives CDR1 SNHLY, CDR2 FYNNEI. CDR3 sequence reads: CASSEATPGRSNQPQHF. CDR3 in DNA: TGTGCCAGCAGTGAAGCGACCCCCGGGAGGAGCAATCAGCCCCAGCATTTT.

This chain links TRBV5-8 with TRBJ1-3, with 7 positions matching TRBD1. Trimming removed 4 bases from V and 2 bases from J; junction bases left unmatched: 12. The CDR3 contains 17 residues. The germline V gene encodes CDR1 SGHTS and CDR2 YDEGEE. CDR3 sequence reads: CASSRILGTEAGNTIYF. The DNA for the CDR3 is TGTGCCAGCAGCCGGATTTTAGGGACAGAGGCTGGAAACACCATATATTTT. The full variable domain, its missing parts supplied by reference TRBV5-8 and TRBJ1-3, is EAGVTQSPTHLIKTRGQQATLRCSPISGHTSVYWYQQALGLGLQFLLWYDEGEERNRGNFPPRFSGRQFPNYSSELNVNALELEDSALYLCASSRILGTEAGNTIYFGEGSWLTVV.

This clone came up a few times. The J gene is TRBJ2-1, the V gene TRBV4-2; tentatively, D is TRBD1 (5 bases). The germline V gene has CDR1 LGHNA and CDR2 YNFKEQ. V was pared by 4 bases and J by 4 bases, with 14 bases between. The CDR3 length is 15 residues. CDR3 protein: CASSPTNGAYNEQFF. The CDR3 region has the DNA TGTGCCAGCAGCCCGACGAATGGGGCTTACAATGAGCAGTTCTTC.

The chain joins TRBV13 to TRBJ2-7, with TRBD1 matching over 7 bases. The junction had 16 bases not matched to a gene; V was cut back by 4 bases and J by 4 bases. The CDR3 covers 17 residues. Per the germline V gene, CDR1 is PRHDT and CDR2 is FYEKMQ (reference sequence). In DNA, the CDR3 is TGTGCCAGCAGCTCCCGAGAGTCTGGGAAGGGGGCGTACGAGCAGTACTTC. It encodes CASSSRESGKGAYEQYF.

The chain links TRBV15 to TRBJ2-1; the D is unclear. V was clipped by 0 bases and J by 4 bases, with 13 bases between them. Germline CDR1 is LNHNV and CDR2 is YYDKDF (reference sequence). This CDR3 contains 16 residues. CDR3 protein: CATSRDPVSEYNEQFF. The CDR3, as DNA: TGTGCCACCAGCAGAGATCCGGTTTCGGAGTACAATGAGCAGTTCTTC. Using reference TRBV15 and TRBJ2-1 for the parts outside the CDR3, the full variable domain is DAMVIQNPRYQVTQFGKPVTLSCSQTLNHNVMYWYQQKSSQAPKLLFHYYDKDFNNEADTPDNFQSRRPNTSFCFLDIRSPGLGDTAMYLCATSRDPVSEYNEQFFGPGTRLTVL.